The T cell receptor beta chain under discussion was sequenced for a study of shared clonotypes between healthy human individuals. Study details: The study used three CD4 naive, three CD4 memory, two CD8 naive and one CD8 memory plate per donor.

The deep-level immunoSEQ assay was used. Clones were sequenced by immunoSEQ multiplex PCR, and TCRdb holds only the in-frame ones, with some missing. This table holds about 190,000 clones, 66% found once. The CDR3 consists of 14 residues. Germline lookup yields CDR1 SGHDT and CDR2 YYEEEE. V was pared by 4 bases and J by 6 bases, with 14 bases between. On this clone itself: Its antigen is not known.

The authors divided CD4+ cells into CD45RA+ naive and CD45RA-negative memory subsets. The study's findings and limits: The study sampled only blood, and tissue repertoires likely differ.

The chain uses TRBV5-6 and TRBJ2-1; D is perhaps TRBD2 (5 bases). The sample was memory CD4+ T cells sorted from blood. Indicated subset: CD45RA-negative fraction. The sequence was obtained from a man younger than 45 in good health. The CDR3 sequence is CASSPRDGGNEQFF. As DNA, the CDR3 is TGTGCCAGCAGCCCTCGTGACGGAGGCAATGAGCAGTTCTTC.